Presented here are 16 T cell receptor beta chains from one specimen sequenced in a study of cytomegalovirus exposure and HLA in healthy donors. Profiling relied on immunoSEQ multiplex PCR, and the TCRdb table lists in-frame clones only, not all of them. The sample lists about 160,000 clones; about 90% were seen once. Sample: PBMCs. These receptors came from a woman under 30 in good health and CMV-seropositive.

The rearrangement joins TRBV6-4 to TRBJ2-1, with 13 bases that match TRBD2. Germline V gives CDR1 MRHNA, CDR2 SNTAGT. With V trimmed by 4 bases and J by 16 bases, 7 bases remained unmatched. The CDR3 is made up of 13 amino acids. The CDR3 nucleotides read TGTGCCAGCAGTGTACTAGCGGGAGGGCCTAAATTCTTC. It codes for CASSVLAGGPKFF.

This clone was detected only a few times. V is TRBV7-2 and J is TRBJ2-1; 7 bases are a match to TRBD2. The V gene end was trimmed by 0 bases and the J gene end by 1 base; junction bases not matched to a gene: 6. The CDR3 extends over 17 amino acids. Germline V gene data show CDR1 as SGHTA and CDR2 as FQGNSA. CDR3 in DNA: TGTGCCAGCAGCTTAGCGCGAACTAGCGTGTCCTACAATGAGCAGTTCTTC. This translates into CASSLARTSVSYNEQFF.

The genes are TRBV19 and TRBJ2-7; 9 nucleotides agree with TRBD1. Trimming removed 5 bases from V and 5 bases from J; junction bases left unmatched: 10. CDR1 is LNHDA and CDR2 is SQIVND in the germline V gene (reference sequence). This CDR3 has 15 amino acids. CDR3 residues: CASSPQGARSHEQYF. DNA of the CDR3: TGTGCCAGTAGTCCACAGGGGGCTAGATCCCACGAGCAGTACTTC. The whole variable domain, remainder taken from reference TRBV19 and TRBJ2-7, is DGGITQSPKYLFRKEGQNVTLSCEQNLNHDAMYWYRQDPGQGLRLIYYSQIVNDFQKGDIAEGYSVSREKKESFPLTVTSAQKNPTAFYLCASSPQGARSHEQYFGPGTRLTVT.

This rearrangement joins TRBV25-1 to TRBJ2-7; a weak D match, TRBD2 (5 bases). Trimming shortened V by 4 bases and J by 0 bases, and 7 bases separated the two germline ends. CDR3 length: 13 amino acids. Germline CDR1 and CDR2: MGHDK and SYGVNS. The CDR3 sequence is CASSVGSSYEQYF. In DNA form, the CDR3 reads TGTGCCAGCAGTGTGGGGAGCTCCTACGAGCAGTACTTC.

This clone was seen only once. The chain has TRBV5-6 and TRBJ2-1; 10 bases are a match to TRBD2. This CDR3 contains 17 residues. V was pared by 0 bases and J by 7 bases, with 10 bases of the junction left unmatched. Per germline, CDR1 SGHDT and CDR2 YYEEEE. CDR3 protein: CASSLGVLAGVQNEQFF. The CDR3 DNA follows: TGTGCCAGCAGCTTGGGAGTGCTAGCGGGAGTGCAAAATGAGCAGTTCTTC.

The chain carries TRBV7-3 and TRBJ2-5, with 7 bases identical to TRBD2. Germline CDR1 is SGHTA and CDR2 is FQGTGA. The CDR3 totals 16 residues. The V gene end was trimmed by 1 base and the J gene end by 5 bases; junction bases not matched to a gene: 10. The CDR3 DNA reads TGTGCCAGCAGCTTAAGGGGAGGCGGGAGCGGTGAGACCCAGTACTTC. Translation: CASSLRGGGSGETQYF.

This clone was counted a few times. The rearrangement links TRBV7-3 to TRBJ2-3; tentative D call: TRBD1 (5 bases). This CDR3 comprises 15 residues. V dropped 2 bases and J dropped 3 bases, with 12 bases sitting between them. Germline V gene lookup returns CDR1 SGHTA and CDR2 FQGTGA. CDR3 DNA: TGTGCCAGCAGCTTATTCCCTTCAGGGACAGATACGCAGTATTTT. This sequence encodes CASSLFPSGTDTQYF.

This rearrangement joins TRBV5-8 to TRBJ2-5; a possible D gene is TRBD2 (5 bases). V lost 0 bases to trimming and J lost 1 base, with 7 bases between them. CDR1 is SGHTS and CDR2 is YDEGEE in the germline V gene. The CDR3 extends over 14 amino acids. The chain's CDR3 is CASSLDRGQETQYF. CDR3 in DNA: TGTGCCAGCAGCTTGGACCGGGGCCAAGAGACCCAGTACTTC.

The V and J genes are TRBV7-3 and TRBJ2-3; 8 bases line up with TRBD2. V shed 5 bases and J 3 bases; nucleotides not matched to a gene: 7. Germline V gene sequence: CDR1 SGHTA, CDR2 FQGTGA. The CDR3 runs 15 residues. The CDR3 region has the DNA TGTGCCAGCAGCCACCCTGGCGGGGGGACAGATACGCAGTATTTT. It is translated as CASSHPGGGTDTQYF.

The chain is built from TRBV19 and TRBJ2-1; a weak D match, TRBD1 (5 bases). The CDR3 sequence is 14 residues long. The germline CDR1 and CDR2 sequences are LNHDA and SQIVND (reference sequence). Trimming cost V 1 base and J 7 bases, with 11 bases left between them. The CDR3 reads CASSIGQNRNEQFF. The CDR3 DNA sequence: TGTGCCAGTAGTATAGGTCAGAACAGGAATGAGCAGTTCTTC.

The rearrangement links TRBV6-1 to TRBJ1-2, with D perhaps matching TRBD1 (6 bases). The CDR3 covers 16 residues. Germline V lookup: CDR1 MNHNS, CDR2 SASEGT. Trimming removed 1 base at V and 2 bases at J, with 14 bases between. The CDR3 sequence is CASSEVLGGQNYGYTF. In DNA, the CDR3 is TGTGCCAGCAGTGAAGTGTTAGGGGGACAAAACTATGGCTACACCTTC.

This chain links TRBV2 with TRBJ2-1; D unclear. The CDR3 spans 14 residues. Germline values: CDR1 SNHLY, CDR2 FYNNEI. V was clipped by 8 bases and J by 0 bases, with 11 bases between them. The CDR3 bases are TGTGCCAGCGCACGACATAGCTCCTACAATGAGCAGTTCTTC. Amino acid sequence: CASARHSSYNEQFF.

The gene calls are TRBV28 and TRBJ2-5, with 7 bases that match TRBD1. The length of the CDR3 is 13 residues. The trim removed 10 bases at V and 3 bases at J, leaving 8 bases unmatched. Germline CDR1 reads MDHEN; CDR2 reads SYDVKM. CDR3 bases: TGTGCCACACTATTGGGGACAGAAGAGACCCAGTACTTC. Translated: CATLLGTEETQYF.

V usage is TRBV6-1 and J usage is TRBJ1-2; TRBD1 might be the D (6 bases). CDR1 MNHNS and CDR2 SASEGT come from the germline V gene. V was trimmed by 6 bases and J by 2 bases, leaving 10 bases between them. This CDR3 contains 13 residues. CDR3 loop: CASRETGNYGYTF. CDR3 nucleotide sequence: TGTGCCAGCAGAGAGACAGGAAACTATGGCTACACCTTC.

This clone appeared once. J is TRBJ2-1 and V is TRBV5-1; TRBD2 matches at 11 bases. J gave up 7 bases and V 5 bases, and 8 bases lay outside the gene matches. Germline assignment: CDR1 SGHRS and CDR2 YFSETQ. CDR3 length: 15 amino acids. CDR3 sequence reads: CASRSGLAEGNEQFF. The CDR3 DNA follows: TGCGCCAGCAGATCGGGACTAGCGGAGGGGAATGAGCAGTTCTTC.

The CDR3 nucleotides are TGTGCCAGCAGCGTAGTTGCTTCCGGGGGACAGGCTCCCACTGAAGCTTTCTTT. This translates into CASSVVASGGQAPTEAFF. The chain couples TRBV9 to TRBJ1-1; 8 bases agree with TRBD1. V gave up 0 bases and J gave up 4 bases; unmatched junction bases: 14. The CDR3 totals 18 residues. In germline, CDR1 is SGDLS, CDR2 YYNGEE. The full variable domain, its missing parts supplied by reference TRBV9 and TRBJ1-1, is DSGVTQTPKHLITATGQRVTLRCSPRSGDLSVYWYQQSLDQGLQFLIQYYNGEERAKGNILERFSAQQFPDLHSELNLSSLELGDSALYFCASSVVASGGQAPTEAFFGQGTRLTVV.